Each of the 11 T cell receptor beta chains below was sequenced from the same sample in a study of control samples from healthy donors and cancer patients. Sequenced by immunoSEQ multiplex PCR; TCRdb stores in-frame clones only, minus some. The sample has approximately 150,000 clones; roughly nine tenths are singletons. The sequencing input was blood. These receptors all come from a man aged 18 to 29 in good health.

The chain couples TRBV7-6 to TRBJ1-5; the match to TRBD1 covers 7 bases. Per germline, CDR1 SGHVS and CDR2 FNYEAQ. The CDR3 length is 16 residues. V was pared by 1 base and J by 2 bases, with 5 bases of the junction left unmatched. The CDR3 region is CASSLVAGGGNQPQHF. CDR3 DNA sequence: TGTGCCAGCAGCTTAGTTGCAGGGGGTGGCAATCAGCCCCAGCATTTT.

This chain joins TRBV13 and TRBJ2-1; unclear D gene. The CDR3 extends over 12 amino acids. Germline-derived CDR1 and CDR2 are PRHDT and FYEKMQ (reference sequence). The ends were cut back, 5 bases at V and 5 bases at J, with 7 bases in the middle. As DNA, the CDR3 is TGTGCCAGCAGCCCCATAAACAATGAGCAGTTCTTC. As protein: CASSPINNEQFF.

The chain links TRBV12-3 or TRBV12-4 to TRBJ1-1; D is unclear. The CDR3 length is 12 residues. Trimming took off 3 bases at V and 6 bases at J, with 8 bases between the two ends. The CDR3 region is CASSLFVAEAFF. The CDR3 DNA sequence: TGTGCCAGCAGTTTGTTTGTGGCTGAAGCTTTCTTT.

This chain's CDR3 is CAISESFGVTEAFF. In nucleotides, the CDR3 is TGTGCCATCAGTGAGTCGTTTGGGGTAACTGAAGCTTTCTTT. The chain uses TRBV10-3 and TRBJ1-1; D is uncertain. Germline CDR1 is ENHRY and CDR2 is SYGVKD. Trimming left V 0 bases short and J 5 bases short, with 10 bases between. The length of the CDR3 is 14 residues.

The CDR3 bases are TGTGCCACCAGTGATAACCGGGACAGGTCAACTCAGCCCCAGCATTTT. Translation gives CATSDNRDRSTQPQHF. The chain links TRBV24-1 to TRBJ1-5; TRBD1 aligns across 8 bases. The CDR3 is 16 residues long. V dropped 3 bases and J dropped 6; count of bases not matched to a gene: 9. Germline-derived CDR1 and CDR2 are KGHDR and SFDVKD.

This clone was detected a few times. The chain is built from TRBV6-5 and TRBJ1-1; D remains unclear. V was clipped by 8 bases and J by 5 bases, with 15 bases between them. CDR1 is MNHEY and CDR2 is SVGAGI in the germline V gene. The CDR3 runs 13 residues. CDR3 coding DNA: TGTGCCAGCCAGGAAACTTCAATAACTGAAGCTTTCTTT. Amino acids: CASQETSITEAFF.

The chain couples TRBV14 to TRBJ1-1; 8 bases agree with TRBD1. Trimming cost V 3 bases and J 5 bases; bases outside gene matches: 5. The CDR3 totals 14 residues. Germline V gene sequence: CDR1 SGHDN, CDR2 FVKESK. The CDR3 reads CASSQYRGETEAFF. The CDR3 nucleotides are TGTGCCAGCAGCCAGTACAGGGGGGAAACTGAAGCTTTCTTT.

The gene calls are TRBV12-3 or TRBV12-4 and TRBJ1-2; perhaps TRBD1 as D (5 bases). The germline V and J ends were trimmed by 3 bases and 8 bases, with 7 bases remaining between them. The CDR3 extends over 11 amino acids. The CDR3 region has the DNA TGTGCCAGCAGTTTGCGGGGGGGCTACACCTTC. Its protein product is CASSLRGGYTF.

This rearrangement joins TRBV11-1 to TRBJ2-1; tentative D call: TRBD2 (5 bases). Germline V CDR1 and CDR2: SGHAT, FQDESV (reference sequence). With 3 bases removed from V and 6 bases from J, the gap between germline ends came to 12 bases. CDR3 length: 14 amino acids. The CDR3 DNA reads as TGTGCCAGCAGCTTTTTCGGGAACTCCAATGAGCAGTTCTTC. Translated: CASSFFGNSNEQFF.

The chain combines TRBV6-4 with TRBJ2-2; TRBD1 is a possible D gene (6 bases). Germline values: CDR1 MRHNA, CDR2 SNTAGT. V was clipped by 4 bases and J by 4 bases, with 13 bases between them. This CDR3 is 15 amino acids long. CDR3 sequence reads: CASSAQGKGTGELFF. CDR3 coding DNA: TGTGCCAGCAGTGCGCAGGGGAAGGGCACCGGGGAGCTGTTTTTT.

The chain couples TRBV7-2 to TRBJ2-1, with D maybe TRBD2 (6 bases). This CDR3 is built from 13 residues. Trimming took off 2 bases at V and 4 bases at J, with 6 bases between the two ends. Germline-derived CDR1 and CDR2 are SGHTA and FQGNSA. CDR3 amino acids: CASSLSGYNEQFF. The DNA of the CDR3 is TGTGCCAGCAGCTTAAGCGGGTACAATGAGCAGTTCTTC.